The entry below describes one T cell receptor (beta chain). Clones were read by immunoSEQ multiplex PCR, and TCRdb kept only the in-frame ones, dropping some. The sample has 140,000 or so clones, around 90% seen once; the top ten hold 5% to 5.5%. Trimming at V came to 3 bases and at J to 4 bases, leaving 7 bases not matched to a gene. The CDR3 loop spans 14 amino acids. Germline V gives CDR1 GTSNPN, CDR2 SVGIG (reference sequence). This sample stems from a study of T cell responses to AZD1222 COVID-19 vaccine. This sequence was found in an adult who received the MenACWY meningococcal vaccine as a control. The specimen was peripheral blood, collected 28 days after the second dose of the MenACWY control vaccine. The chain links TRBV30 to TRBJ1-2; 8 bases map to TRBD1. The CDR3: CAWSRTGTGYGYTF. In DNA form, the CDR3 reads TGTGCCTGGAGCAGGACAGGGACGGGCTATGGCTACACCTTC.